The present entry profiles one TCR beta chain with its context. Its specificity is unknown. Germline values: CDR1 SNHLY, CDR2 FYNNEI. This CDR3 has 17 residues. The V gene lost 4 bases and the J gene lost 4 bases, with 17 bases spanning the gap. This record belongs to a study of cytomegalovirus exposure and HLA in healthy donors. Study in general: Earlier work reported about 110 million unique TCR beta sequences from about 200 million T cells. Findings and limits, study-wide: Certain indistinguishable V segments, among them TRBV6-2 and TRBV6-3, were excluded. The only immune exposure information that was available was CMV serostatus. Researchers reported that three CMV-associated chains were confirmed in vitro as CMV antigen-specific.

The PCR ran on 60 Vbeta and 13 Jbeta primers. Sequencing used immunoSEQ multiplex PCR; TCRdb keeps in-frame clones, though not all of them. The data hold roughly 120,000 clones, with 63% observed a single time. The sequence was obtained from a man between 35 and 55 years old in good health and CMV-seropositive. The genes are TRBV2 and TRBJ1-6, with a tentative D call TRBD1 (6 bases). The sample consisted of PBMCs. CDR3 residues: CASSVSIQGKYNSPLHF. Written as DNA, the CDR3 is TGTGCCAGCAGTGTTTCGATACAGGGCAAATATAATTCACCCCTCCACTTT.